Sequencing of this T cell receptor (beta chain) was carried out in a study of tumor and adjacent non-tumor tissue in lung cancer. The wider study: On average, productive TCRbeta reads reached about 4.17 million per sample. General study findings and limits: Significantly higher TCR diversity was found in tumor than normal lung.

The germline CDR1 and CDR2 sequences are MGHDK and SYGVNS. CDR3 size: 15 residues. RNA was extracted from bulk tissue without any cell sorting. The normal lung tissue was taken more than 3 cm from the tumor edge. Donors were chemotherapy-naive, newly diagnosed lung cancer surgical patients in China, August–late 2014. Three rounds of nested PCR, following a modified ARM-PCR protocol, produced the TCRbeta library. TCRdb reprocessed the multiplex PCR reads with MiXCR, giving one entry per CDR3 protein. Altogether approximately 120,000 distinct CDR3 sequences are present, about 61% being singletons, with the ten largest covering roughly 20%. Points on this clonotype: The antigen is unknown. Mismatch with germline at one junction end may stem from a read error.

The receptor comes from a man aged 60 to 69 with non-small cell lung cancer. The V call is TRBV25-1, the J call TRBJ1-1; D ambiguous. The sample was distant non-tumor lung tissue. CDR3 loop: CASSVLGDQNPEAFF. In nucleotides, the CDR3 is TGTGCCAGCAGTGTATTGGGCGACCAGAACCCTGAAGCTTTCTTT.